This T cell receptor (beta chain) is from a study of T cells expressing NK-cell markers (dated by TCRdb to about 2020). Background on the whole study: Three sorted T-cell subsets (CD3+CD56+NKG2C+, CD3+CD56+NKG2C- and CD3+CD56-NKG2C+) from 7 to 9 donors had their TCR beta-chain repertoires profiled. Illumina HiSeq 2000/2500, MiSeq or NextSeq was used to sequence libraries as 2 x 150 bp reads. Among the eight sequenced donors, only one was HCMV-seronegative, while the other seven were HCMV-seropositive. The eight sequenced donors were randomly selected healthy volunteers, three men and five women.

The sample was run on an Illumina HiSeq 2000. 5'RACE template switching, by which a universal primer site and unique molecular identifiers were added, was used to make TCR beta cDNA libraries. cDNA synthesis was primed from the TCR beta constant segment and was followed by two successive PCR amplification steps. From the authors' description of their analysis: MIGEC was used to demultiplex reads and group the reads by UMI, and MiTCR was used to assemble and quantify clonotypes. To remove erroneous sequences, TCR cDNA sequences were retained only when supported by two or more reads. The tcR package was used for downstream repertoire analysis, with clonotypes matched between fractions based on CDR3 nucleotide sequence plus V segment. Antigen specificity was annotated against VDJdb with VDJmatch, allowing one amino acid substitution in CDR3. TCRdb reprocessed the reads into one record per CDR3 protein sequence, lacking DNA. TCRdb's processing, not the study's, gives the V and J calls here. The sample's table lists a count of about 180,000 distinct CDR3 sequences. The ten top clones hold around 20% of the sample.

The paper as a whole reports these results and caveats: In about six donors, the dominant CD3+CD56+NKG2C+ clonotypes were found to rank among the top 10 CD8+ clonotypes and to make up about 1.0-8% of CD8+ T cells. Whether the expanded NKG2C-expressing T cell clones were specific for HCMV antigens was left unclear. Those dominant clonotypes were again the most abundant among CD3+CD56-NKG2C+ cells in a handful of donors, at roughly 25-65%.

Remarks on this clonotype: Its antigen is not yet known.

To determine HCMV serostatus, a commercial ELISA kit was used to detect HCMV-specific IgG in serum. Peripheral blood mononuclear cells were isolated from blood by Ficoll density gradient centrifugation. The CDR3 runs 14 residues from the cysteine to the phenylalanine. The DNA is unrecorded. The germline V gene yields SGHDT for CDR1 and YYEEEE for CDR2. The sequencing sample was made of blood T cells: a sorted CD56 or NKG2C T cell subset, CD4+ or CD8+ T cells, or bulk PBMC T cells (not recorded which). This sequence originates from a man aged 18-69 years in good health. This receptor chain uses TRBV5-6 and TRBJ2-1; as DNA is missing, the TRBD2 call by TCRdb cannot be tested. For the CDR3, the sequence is CASSLEGLDNEQFF.